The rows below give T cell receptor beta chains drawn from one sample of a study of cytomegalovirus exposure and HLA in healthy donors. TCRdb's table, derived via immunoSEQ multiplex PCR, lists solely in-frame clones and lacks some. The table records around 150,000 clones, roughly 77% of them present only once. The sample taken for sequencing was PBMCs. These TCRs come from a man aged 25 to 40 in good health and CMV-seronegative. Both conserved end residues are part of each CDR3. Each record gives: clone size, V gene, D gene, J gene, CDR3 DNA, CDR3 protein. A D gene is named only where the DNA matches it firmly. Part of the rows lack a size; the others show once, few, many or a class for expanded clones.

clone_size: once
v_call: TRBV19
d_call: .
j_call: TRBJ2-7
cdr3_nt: TGTGCCAGTTCGGACAGCTACGAGCAGTACTTC
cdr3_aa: CASSDSYEQYF

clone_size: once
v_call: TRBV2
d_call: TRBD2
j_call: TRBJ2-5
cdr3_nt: TGTGCCAGCAGTCGGGAGGCTCTCACGCAGGAGACCCAGTACTTC
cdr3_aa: CASSREALTQETQYF

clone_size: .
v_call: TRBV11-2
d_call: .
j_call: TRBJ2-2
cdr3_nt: TGTGCCAGCTGCAAGGAGGCCCCGAACACCGGGGAGCTGTTTTTT
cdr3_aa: CASCKEAPNTGELFF

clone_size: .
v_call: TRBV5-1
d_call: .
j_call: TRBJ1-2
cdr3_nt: TGCGCCAGCAGCCGGAAGGAGGGAAACTATGGCTACACCTTC
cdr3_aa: CASSRKEGNYGYTF

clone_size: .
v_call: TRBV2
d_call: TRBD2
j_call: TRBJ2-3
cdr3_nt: TGTGCCAGCAGTGAATTGGGAGCGGGGCACCCGGGAGATACGCAGTATTTT
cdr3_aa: CASSELGAGHPGDTQYF

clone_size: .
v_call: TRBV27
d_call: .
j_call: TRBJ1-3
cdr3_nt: TGTGCCAGCAGTTTATCTTTAACTGGAAACACCATATATTTT
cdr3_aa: CASSLSLTGNTIYF

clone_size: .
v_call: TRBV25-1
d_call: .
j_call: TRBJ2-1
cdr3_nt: TGTGCCAGCAGTGAAGGAGGGTTTGCCTACAATGAGCAGTTCTTC
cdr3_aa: CASSEGGFAYNEQFF

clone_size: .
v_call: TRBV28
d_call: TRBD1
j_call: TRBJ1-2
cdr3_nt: TGTGCCAGCACCAGAGGACAGGGCAGGGGCTACACCTTC
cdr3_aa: CASTRGQGRGYTF

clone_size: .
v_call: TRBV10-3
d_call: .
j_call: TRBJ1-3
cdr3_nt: TGTGCCATCAGTGAGGGACATTCCGGTTGGGGAAACACCATATATTTT
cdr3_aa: CAISEGHSGWGNTIYF

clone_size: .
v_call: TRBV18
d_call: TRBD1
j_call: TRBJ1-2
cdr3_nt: TGTGCCAGCTCACCCCCGGGACAGGGTTCCCCTTTCTATGGCTACACCTTC
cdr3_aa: CASSPPGQGSPFYGYTF

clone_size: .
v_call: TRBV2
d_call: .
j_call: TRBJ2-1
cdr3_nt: TGTGCCAGCAGGGGACTGCGGGCCAATGAGCAGTTCTTC
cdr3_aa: CASRGLRANEQFF

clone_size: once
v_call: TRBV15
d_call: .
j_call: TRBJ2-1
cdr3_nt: TGTGCCACCAGCTCCCGCTACAATGAGCAGTTCTTC
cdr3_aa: CATSSRYNEQFF

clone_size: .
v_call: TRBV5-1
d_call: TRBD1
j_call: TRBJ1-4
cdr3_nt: TGCGCCAGCAGCTCTTACGCTAGACAGGGCGGGGAAAAACTGTTTTTT
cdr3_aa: CASSSYARQGGEKLFF

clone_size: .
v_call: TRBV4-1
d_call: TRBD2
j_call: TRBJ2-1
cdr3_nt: TGCGCCAGCAGCCAAGGGCTAGCGGGGGGGCCATACAATGAGCAGTTCTTC
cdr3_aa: CASSQGLAGGPYNEQFF

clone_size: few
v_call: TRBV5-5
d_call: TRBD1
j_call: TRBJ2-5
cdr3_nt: TGTGCCAGCAGCTTCACGGGACAGGGTCCAGAGACCCAGTACTTC
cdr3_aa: CASSFTGQGPETQYF

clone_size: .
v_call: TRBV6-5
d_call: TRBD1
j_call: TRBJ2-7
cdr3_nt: TGTGCCAGCAGGCCAGGTTCGACAGGGGGCGACGAGCAGTACTTC
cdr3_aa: CASRPGSTGGDEQYF

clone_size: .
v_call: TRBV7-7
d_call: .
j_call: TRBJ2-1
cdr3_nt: TGTGCCAGCAGCTTAGGGGAGGCCGGGGAGCAGTTCTTC
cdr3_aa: CASSLGEAGEQFF

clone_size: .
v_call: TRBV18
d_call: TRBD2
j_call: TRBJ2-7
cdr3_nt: TGTGCCAGCTCACCACTCGGGACTAGCGGGGCTTACGAGCAGTACTTC
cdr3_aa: CASSPLGTSGAYEQYF

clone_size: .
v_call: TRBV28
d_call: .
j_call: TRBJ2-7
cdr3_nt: TGTGCCAGCAGGGGGGCAGGGACCGAGCAGTACTTC
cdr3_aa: CASRGAGTEQYF

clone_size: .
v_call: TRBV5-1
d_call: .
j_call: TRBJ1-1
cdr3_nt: TGCGCCAGCAGCTTGGACCGCGGTGAAGCTTTCTTT
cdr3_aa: CASSLDRGEAFF

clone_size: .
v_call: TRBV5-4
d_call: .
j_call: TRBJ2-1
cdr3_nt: TGTGCCAGCAGCTTGGCTAACGGTGAGCAGTTCTTC
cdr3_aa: CASSLANGEQFF

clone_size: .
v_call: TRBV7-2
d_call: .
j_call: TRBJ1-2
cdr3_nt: TGTGCCAGCAGCTTAGGCCCAGATTATGGCTACACCTTC
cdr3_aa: CASSLGPDYGYTF

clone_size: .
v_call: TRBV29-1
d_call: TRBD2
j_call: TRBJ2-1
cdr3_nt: TGCAGCGGGACCAGCGGGAGTTCCTACAATGAGCAGTTCTTC
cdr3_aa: CSGTSGSSYNEQFF

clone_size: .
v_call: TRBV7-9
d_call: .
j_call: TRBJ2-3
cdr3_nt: TGTGCCAGCAGCTTTCACTCCGACAACCGGGATACGCAGTATTTT
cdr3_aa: CASSFHSDNRDTQYF

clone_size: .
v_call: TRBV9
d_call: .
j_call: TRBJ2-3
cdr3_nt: TGTGCCAGCAGCGTAGCCGTGGAGTACACAGATACGCAGTATTTT
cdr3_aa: CASSVAVEYTDTQYF

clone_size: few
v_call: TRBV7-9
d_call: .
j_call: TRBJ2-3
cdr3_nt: TGTGCCAGCAGCTCACACTTATCCTCGGAGGATACGCAGTATTTT
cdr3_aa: CASSSHLSSEDTQYF

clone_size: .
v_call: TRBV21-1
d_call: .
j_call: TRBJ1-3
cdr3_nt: .
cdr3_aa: CASSKVATGSLSRSGNTIYF

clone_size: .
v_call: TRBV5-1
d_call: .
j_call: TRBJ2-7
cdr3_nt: TGCGCCAGCAGCTTGGGAACTGAAACCGCCTACGAGCAGTACTTC
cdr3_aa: CASSLGTETAYEQYF

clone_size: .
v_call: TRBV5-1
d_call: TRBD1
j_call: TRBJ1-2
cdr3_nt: TGCGCCAGCAGCTTGGGTTCAGGGGGCAACGGCTACACCTTC
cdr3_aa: CASSLGSGGNGYTF

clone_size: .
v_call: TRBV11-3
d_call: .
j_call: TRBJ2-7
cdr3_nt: TGTGCCAGCAGCCGTCGAAGGGAGCATTACGAGCAGTACTTC
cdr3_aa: CASSRRREHYEQYF

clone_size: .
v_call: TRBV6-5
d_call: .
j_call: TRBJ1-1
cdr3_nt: TGTGCCAGCAGTCCATGGAGGGTAAGAACTGAAGCTTTCTTT
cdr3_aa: CASSPWRVRTEAFF

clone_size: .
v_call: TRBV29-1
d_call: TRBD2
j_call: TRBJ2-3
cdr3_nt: TGCAGCGTGACCCCTCTAGCGGGGGAAACAGATACGCAGTATTTT
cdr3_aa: CSVTPLAGETDTQYF

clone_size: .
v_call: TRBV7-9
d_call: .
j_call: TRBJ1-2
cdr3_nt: TGTGCCAGCAGCTTAGCGGGAGCTAACTATGGCTACACCTTC
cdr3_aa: CASSLAGANYGYTF

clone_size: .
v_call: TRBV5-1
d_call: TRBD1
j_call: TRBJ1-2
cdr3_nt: TGCGCCAGCAGCGGGGGGGACAGGGGAGCTGGCTACACCTTC
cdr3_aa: CASSGGDRGAGYTF

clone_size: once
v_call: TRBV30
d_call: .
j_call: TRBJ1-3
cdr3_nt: TGTGCCTGGAGTGTGGGGGGGAGTGGAAACACCATATATTTT
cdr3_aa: CAWSVGGSGNTIYF

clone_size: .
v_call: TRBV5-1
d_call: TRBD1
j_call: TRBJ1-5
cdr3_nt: TGCGCCAGCAGCTTGCATAGGACAGGGAGAGGAGGACAGCCCCAGCATTTT
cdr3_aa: CASSLHRTGRGGQPQHF

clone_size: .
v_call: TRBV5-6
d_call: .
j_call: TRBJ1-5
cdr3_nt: TGTGCCAGCAGTAACAGGTTTTCCAATAGCAATCAGCCCCAGCATTTT
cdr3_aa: CASSNRFSNSNQPQHF

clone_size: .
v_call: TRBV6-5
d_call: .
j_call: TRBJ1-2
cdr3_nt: TGTGCCAGCAGAAAACAGGGTTACTATGGCTACACCTTC
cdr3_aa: CASRKQGYYGYTF

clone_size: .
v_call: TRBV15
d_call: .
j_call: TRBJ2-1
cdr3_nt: TGTGCCACCAGCGTTCGGACTACCAAGCGGGAGCAGTTCTTC
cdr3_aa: CATSVRTTKREQFF

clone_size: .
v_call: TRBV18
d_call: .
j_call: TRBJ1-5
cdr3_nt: TGTGCCAGCTCACCTGCAGGGAACCAGCCCCAGCATTTT
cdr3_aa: CASSPAGNQPQHF

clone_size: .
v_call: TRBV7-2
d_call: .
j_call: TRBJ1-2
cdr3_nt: TGTGCCAGCAGCATGCCGACAGTGTTCCTACCTCGGCGCTACACCTTC
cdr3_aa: CASSMPTVFLPRRYTF

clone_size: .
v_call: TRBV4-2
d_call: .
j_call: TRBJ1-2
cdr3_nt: TGTGCCAGCAGCCAAGAAACGGGAGGCGACTATGGCTACACCTTC
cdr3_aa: CASSQETGGDYGYTF

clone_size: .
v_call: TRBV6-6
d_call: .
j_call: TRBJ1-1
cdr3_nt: TGTGCCAGTGGAGGGTCCCCCACTGAAGCTTTCTTT
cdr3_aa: CASGGSPTEAFF

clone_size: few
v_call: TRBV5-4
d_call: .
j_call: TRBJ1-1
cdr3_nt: TGTGCCAGCAGCTTAGGTCCAGGTAAGAACACTGAAGCTTTCTTT
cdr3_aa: CASSLGPGKNTEAFF

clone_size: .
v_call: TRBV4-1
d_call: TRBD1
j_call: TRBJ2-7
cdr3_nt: TGCGCCAGCAGCCATAGAGGACAGGCCTACGAGCAGTACTTC
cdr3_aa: CASSHRGQAYEQYF

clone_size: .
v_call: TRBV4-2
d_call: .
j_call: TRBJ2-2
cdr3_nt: TGTGCCAGCAGCCAAGGGGCAGGCCAAATCACCGGGGAGCTGTTTTTT
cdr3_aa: CASSQGAGQITGELFF

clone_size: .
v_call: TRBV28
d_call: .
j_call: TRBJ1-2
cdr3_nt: TGTGCCAGCAGTCGCCGCCCAACAGGGCGGGACACCTTC
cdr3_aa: CASSRRPTGRDTF

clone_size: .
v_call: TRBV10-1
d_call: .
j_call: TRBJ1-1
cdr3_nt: TGCGCCAGCAGATACAGGGAAAACACTGAAGCTTTCTTT
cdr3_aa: CASRYRENTEAFF

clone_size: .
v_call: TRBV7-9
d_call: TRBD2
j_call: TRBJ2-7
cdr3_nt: TGTGCCAGCCAGTGGCGGGGGGGCTCAGGAGAGCAGTACTTC
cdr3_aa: CASQWRGGSGEQYF

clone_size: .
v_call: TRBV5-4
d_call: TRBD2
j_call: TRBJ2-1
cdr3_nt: TGTGCCAGCAGAGCCGGCCTAGCGGGGGGGAGCTCCTACAATGAGCAGTTCTTC
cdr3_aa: CASRAGLAGGSSYNEQFF

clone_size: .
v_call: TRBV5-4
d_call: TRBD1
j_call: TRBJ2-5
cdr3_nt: TGTGCCAGCAGTGACAGGGTGGGTGGAGAGACCCAGTACTTC
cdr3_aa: CASSDRVGGETQYF

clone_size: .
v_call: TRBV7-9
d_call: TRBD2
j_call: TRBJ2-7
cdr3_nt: TGTGCCAGCAGCCCGAGGACTAGCCCGACCTACGAGCAGTACTTC
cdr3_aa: CASSPRTSPTYEQYF